This TCR beta chain was identified in a study of regulatory T cells in long-lasting Graves disease. This CDR3 region has 18 residues. Time point defined: newly diagnosed GD, antithyroid drugs for less than 3 months. RNA extracted from PBMCs served as the sequencing template. Comments on this clonotype: A far larger clone differs by one base, so this is likely a read error.

Arm-PCR of CDR3 regions and iRepertoire HTBI primers were the basis on which TCR beta libraries were built. TCRdb processed the multiplex PCR reads anew with MiXCR; each CDR3 protein has one entry. The sample lists hundreds of thousands of distinct CDR3 sequences, roughly 13% occurring once. The data also belong to a second study, concerning T cells in Graves' hyperthyroidism and ophthalmopathy.

This TCR derives from a man aged 25 to 45 with Graves disease. Sequencing was performed on peripheral blood mononuclear cells (PBMCs), taken at new diagnosis, from a patient treated with antithyroid drugs. The chain links TRBV12-3 or TRBV12-4 to TRBJ2-1; 9 positions match TRBD2. The CDR3 region is CASSSAGGKGTSYNERFF. CDR3 nucleotide sequence: TGTGCCAGCAGTTCAGCGGGGGGAAAGGGGACGTCCTACAATGAGCGGTTCTTC.